This T cell receptor (beta chain) was observed in a study of T and B cells in COVID-19 patients. At the level of the study: About 90% of the 20 active-infection patients had comorbidities associated with unfavorable COVID-19 outcome.

Each TRB amplification used about 250-550 ng of genomic DNA from blood. TRB rearrangements were amplified by multiplex PCR with BIOMED2 TRB-A/B primers. TCRdb used MiXCR to reprocess the multiplex PCR reads, holding one entry per CDR3 protein. The sample includes approximately 26,000 distinct CDR3 sequences, about 31% of them seen just once. By share of the sample, this clonotype is medium-sized. Its target is not known. The CDR3 length is 14 residues. V lost 4 bases and J 3 bases, leaving 16 bases between the germline ends. Germline lookup yields CDR1 SQVTM and CDR2 ANQGSEA. Overall study results and limits: There were thousands of TCR clusters exclusive to the recovered cohort, a few dozen with low generation probability.

The sequence derives from a human donor who had recovered from COVID-19. The chain links TRBV29-1 to TRBJ2-7; possibly TRBD1 for D (7 bases). The sample consisted of blood. The DNA of the CDR3 is TGCAGCGTTGGTGGGGGGACAGTTCTCTACGAGCAGTACTTC. Translation gives CSVGGGTVLYEQYF.